These 14 T cell receptor beta chains were all obtained from the same sample, sequenced in a study of response to subunit inactivated influenza vaccine. One entry per CDR3 protein, called by TCRdb with MiXCR from the RT-PCR reads. The sample contains more than 600,000 distinct CDR3 sequences, approximately 17% of which appear only once. Here the sequenced sample was PBMCs from blood, taken more than 4 days after vaccination. Receptors were obtained from a man aged 50 to 59 who received an inactivated influenza vaccine.

The V call is TRBV28, the J call TRBJ2-7; TRBD1 matches 10 bases. With 7 bases clipped from V and 6 bases from J, the junction kept 6 bases outside the gene matches. The CDR3 contains 13 residues. Per germline, CDR1 MDHEN and CDR2 SYDVKM. This CDR3 is CASTRTGGSEQYF. The CDR3 nucleotides read TGTGCCAGCACACGGACAGGGGGGTCCGAGCAGTACTTC. Supplemented by reference TRBV28 and TRBJ2-7, the full variable domain reads DVKVTQSSRYLVKRTGEKVFLECVQDMDHENMFWYRQDPGLGLRLIYFSYDVKMKEKGDIPEGYSVSREKKERFSLILESASTNQTSMYLCASTRTGGSEQYFGPGTRLTVT.

This clonotype was seen a handful of times. This chain's CDR3 is CASSLGQGTYNSPLHF. The CDR3 DNA reads as TGTGCCAGCAGCTTGGGACAGGGGACGTATAATTCACCCCTCCACTTT. The chain combines TRBV7-9 with TRBJ1-6; 10 nucleotides agree with TRBD1. The CDR3 has 16 amino acids. Germline CDR1 is SEHNR and CDR2 is FQNEAQ (reference sequence). V dropped 3 bases and J dropped 4; count of bases not matched to a gene: 3.

Many counts were recorded for this clonotype. The chain links TRBV18 to TRBJ2-3; unclear D gene. The CDR3 runs to 13 residues. V lost 2 bases, J lost 0 bases, and 3 bases lay in between. Looked up from germline, CDR1 is KGHSH and CDR2 is LQKENI. The chain's CDR3 is CASSPTSTDTQYF. The CDR3 bases are TGTGCCAGCTCACCAACGAGCACAGATACGCAGTATTTT.

This clonotype appeared many times. The chain recombines TRBV5-6 with TRBJ2-5, with 7 nucleotides matching TRBD1. The CDR3 contains 13 residues. In germline, CDR1 is SGHDT, CDR2 YYEEEE. V trimming: 4 bases; J trimming: 3 bases; junction bases outside the gene matches: 3. CDR3 coding DNA: TGTGCCAGCAGCGGGGACAGAGAAGAGACCCAGTACTTC. Translated, it gives CASSGDREETQYF.

The rearrangement links TRBV10-3 to TRBJ1-5, with 8 bases aligning to TRBD1. The CDR3 spans 13 residues. Germline V gives CDR1 ENHRY, CDR2 SYGVKD. The ends lost 6 bases at V and 5 bases at J; junction bases unmatched: 3. The CDR3 is CAISQGAYQPQHF. The CDR3 DNA is TGTGCCATCAGCCAGGGGGCTTATCAGCCCCAGCATTTT.

The chain carries TRBV20-1 and TRBJ1-2, with 12 bases aligning to TRBD1. Germline-derived CDR1 and CDR2 are DFQATT and SNEGSKA (reference sequence). Trimming took 3 bases from V and 8 from J; bases not matched to a gene: 7. The CDR3 is made up of 14 amino acids. As DNA, the CDR3 is TGCAGTGCTAGTGGGACAGGGGGCGCGTTGGGCTACACCTTC. This codes for CSASGTGGALGYTF.

The chain carries TRBV7-3 and TRBJ2-3; the match to TRBD2 covers 8 bases. The CDR3 has 14 amino acids. V gave up 5 bases and J gave up 4 bases; unmatched junction bases: 5. CDR1 is SGHTA, CDR2 FQGTGA, per germline. CDR3 nucleotide sequence: TGTGCCAGCAGCCCCCAGCGGGAGTCAGATACGCAGTATTTT. Its protein is CASSPQRESDTQYF.

The chain combines TRBV10-3 with TRBJ2-3; 9 bases agree with TRBD2. The CDR3 spans 13 residues. Germline CDR1 is ENHRY and CDR2 is SYGVKD. DNA of the CDR3: TGTGCTCCTAGCGGGGATAGCACAGATACGCAGTATTTT. Amino acids: CAPSGDSTDTQYF.

The chain is built from TRBV12-3 or TRBV12-4 and TRBJ2-5, with 9 bases fitting TRBD1. After removal of 4 bases from V and 4 bases from J, the junction contained 10 bases not matched to a gene. The CDR3 consists of 16 residues. CDR3 DNA: TGTGCCAGCAGTTACGGAATAACAGGGGGCGGAGAGACCCAGTACTTC. Amino acid sequence: CASSYGITGGGETQYF.

This clonotype was observed a handful of times. The V and J genes are TRBV4-3 and TRBJ2-7; 12 bases line up with TRBD2. Germline CDR1 is LGHNA and CDR2 is YSLEER. The CDR3 is made up of 18 amino acids. J lost 1 base, V lost 1 base, and 8 bases had no gene match. CDR3 in DNA: TGCGCCAGCAGCCAAGTGGGTCTAGCGGGAGGGCCGTCCTACGAGCAGTACTTC. This translates into CASSQVGLAGGPSYEQYF.

V usage is TRBV2 and J usage is TRBJ2-5, with 7 bases identical to TRBD1. The V segment lost 7 bases and the J segment 1 base; nucleotides outside the gene matches: 9. Germline V gives CDR1 SNHLY, CDR2 FYNNEI. The CDR3 covers 15 residues. The CDR3 sequence is CASKRGQMVQETQYF. The CDR3 bases are TGTGCCAGCAAGAGGGGACAGATGGTCCAAGAGACCCAGTACTTC.

The chain is built from TRBV7-2 and TRBJ2-2; D unresolved. Trimming stripped 5 bases from V and 5 bases from J, with 12 bases between. The CDR3 sequence is 14 residues long. Germline CDR1 SGHTA, CDR2 FQGNSA. CDR3 amino acids: CASSLGIVTGELFF. The CDR3 bases are TGTGCCAGCAGCCTCGGTATAGTTACCGGGGAGCTGTTTTTT.

This clonotype occurred a few times. This chain joins TRBV4-2 and TRBJ1-1; D unclear. CDR3 length equals 13 residues. V lost 4 bases, J lost 6 bases, and 12 bases lay in between. Germline lookup yields CDR1 LGHNA and CDR2 YNFKEQ. CDR3 sequence reads: CASSRDKFSEAFF. For the CDR3, the DNA is TGTGCCAGCAGCCGAGACAAGTTCTCTGAAGCTTTCTTT.

The chain links TRBV10-3 to TRBJ2-3; D remains ambiguous. Trimming removed 2 bases at V and 0 bases at J, with 12 bases between. The CDR3 is 16 amino acids. The germline CDR1 and CDR2 sequences are ENHRY and SYGVKD. Here the CDR3 DNA reads TGTGCCATCAGTGAGATGTCCGAGACTAGCACAGATACGCAGTATTTT. Translated: CAISEMSETSTDTQYF.